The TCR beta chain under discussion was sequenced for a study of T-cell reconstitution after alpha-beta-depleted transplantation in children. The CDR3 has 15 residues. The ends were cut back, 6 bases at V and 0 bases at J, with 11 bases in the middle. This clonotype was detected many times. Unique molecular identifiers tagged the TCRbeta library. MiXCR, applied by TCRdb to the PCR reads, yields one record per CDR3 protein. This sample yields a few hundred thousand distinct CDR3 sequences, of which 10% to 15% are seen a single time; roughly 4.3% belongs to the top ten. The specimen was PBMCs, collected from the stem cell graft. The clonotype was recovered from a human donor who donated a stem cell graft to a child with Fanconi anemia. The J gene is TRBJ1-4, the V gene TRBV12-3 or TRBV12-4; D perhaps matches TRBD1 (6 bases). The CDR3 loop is CASSRGPATNEKLFF. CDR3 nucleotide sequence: TGTGCCAGCAGCAGGGGCCCTGCAACTAATGAAAAACTGTTTTTT.